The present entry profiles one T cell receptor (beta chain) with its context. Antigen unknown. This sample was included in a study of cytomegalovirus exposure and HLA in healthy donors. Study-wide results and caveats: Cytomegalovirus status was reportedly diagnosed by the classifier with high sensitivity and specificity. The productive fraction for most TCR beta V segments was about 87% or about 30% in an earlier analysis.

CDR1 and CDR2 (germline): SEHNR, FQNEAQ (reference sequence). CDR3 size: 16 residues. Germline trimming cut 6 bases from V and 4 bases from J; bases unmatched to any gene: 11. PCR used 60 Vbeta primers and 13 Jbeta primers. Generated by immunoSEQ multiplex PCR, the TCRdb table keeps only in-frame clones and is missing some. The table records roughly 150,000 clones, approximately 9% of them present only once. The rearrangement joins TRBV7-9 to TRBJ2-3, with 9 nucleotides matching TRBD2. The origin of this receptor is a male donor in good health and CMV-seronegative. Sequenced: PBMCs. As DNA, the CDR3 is TGTGCCAGCAGTTTCGCGGGGGGGAGTGCCGCAGATACGCAGTATTTT. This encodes CASSFAGGSAADTQYF.